This T cell receptor (beta chain) was captured by sequencing in a study of patients and donors after allogeneic stem cell transplantation. This clonotype was seen a handful of times. TCRdb reanalysed the RT-PCR reads using MiXCR and keeps one entry per CDR3 protein. The data show over 400,000 distinct CDR3 sequences, 15% to 20% seen once. Sequenced: blood, either unsorted or a sorted T cell fraction (not recorded which). This sequence was found in a human donor who was either an allogeneic HSCT recipient or a stem cell or donor lymphocyte infusion donor (not recorded which). It is not recorded whose cells these are; they may come from a transplant donor.

In DNA form, the CDR3 reads TGTGCCGGTGGGTGGGGACTAGCGGGAGGGGGCTCCTACGAGCAGTACTTC. This sequence encodes CAGGWGLAGGGSYEQYF. V and J are TRBV10-3 and TRBJ2-7; TRBD2 matches 16 bases. The trim removed 11 bases at V and 0 bases at J, leaving 10 bases unmatched. There are 17 residues in the CDR3. Germline V gene sequence: CDR1 ENHRY, CDR2 SYGVKD.